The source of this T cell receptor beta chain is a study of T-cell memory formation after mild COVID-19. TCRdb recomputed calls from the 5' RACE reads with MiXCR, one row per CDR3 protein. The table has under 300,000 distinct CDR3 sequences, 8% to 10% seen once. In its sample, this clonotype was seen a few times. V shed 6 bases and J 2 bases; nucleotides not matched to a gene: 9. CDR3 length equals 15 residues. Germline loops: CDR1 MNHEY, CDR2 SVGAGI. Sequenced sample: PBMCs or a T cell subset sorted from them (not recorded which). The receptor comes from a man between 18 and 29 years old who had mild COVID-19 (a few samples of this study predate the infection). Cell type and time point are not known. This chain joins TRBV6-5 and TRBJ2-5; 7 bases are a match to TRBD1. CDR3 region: CASSLLYRGQETQYF. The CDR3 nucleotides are TGTGCCAGCAGCCTCCTCTACAGGGGACAAGAGACCCAGTACTTC.